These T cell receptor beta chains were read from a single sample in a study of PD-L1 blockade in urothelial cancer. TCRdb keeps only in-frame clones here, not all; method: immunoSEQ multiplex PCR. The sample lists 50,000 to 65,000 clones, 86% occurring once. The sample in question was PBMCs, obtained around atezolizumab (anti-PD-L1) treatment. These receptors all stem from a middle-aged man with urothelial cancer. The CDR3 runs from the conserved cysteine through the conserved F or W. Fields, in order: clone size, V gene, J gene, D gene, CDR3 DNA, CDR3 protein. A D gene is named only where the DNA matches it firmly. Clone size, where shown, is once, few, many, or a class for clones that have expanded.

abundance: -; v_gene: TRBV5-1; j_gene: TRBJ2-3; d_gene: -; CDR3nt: TGCGCCAGCAGCTTTGGACTGGCTACGGATACGCAGTATTTT; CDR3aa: CASSFGLATDTQYF
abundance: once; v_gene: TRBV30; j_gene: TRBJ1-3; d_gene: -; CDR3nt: TGTGCCTGGACTGATACAGGGAGCTCTGGAAACACCATATATTTT; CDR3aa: CAWTDTGSSGNTIYF
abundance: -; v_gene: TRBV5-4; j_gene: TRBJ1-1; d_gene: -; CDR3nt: TGTGCCAGCAGTTTCAGAACAGCAGAAGCTTTCTTT; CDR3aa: CASSFRTAEAFF
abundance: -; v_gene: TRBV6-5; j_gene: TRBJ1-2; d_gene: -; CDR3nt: TGTGCCAGCAGCCGCGGACAGAAACAAGATGGCTACACCTTC; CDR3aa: CASSRGQKQDGYTF
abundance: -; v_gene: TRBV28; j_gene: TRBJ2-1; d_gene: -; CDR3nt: TGTGCCAGCAGTTTGGGGGCGGCCTACAATGAGCAGTTCTTC; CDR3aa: CASSLGAAYNEQFF
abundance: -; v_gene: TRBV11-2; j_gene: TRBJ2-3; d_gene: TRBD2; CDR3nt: TGTGCCAGCAGCCCATCTAGTAGCGGGAGCACAGATACGCAGTATTTT; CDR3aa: CASSPSSSGSTDTQYF
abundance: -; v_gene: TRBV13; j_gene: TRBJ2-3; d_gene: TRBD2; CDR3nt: TGTGCCAGCAGCCAGAGCGGGAGTTACACAGATACGCAGTATTTT; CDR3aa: CASSQSGSYTDTQYF
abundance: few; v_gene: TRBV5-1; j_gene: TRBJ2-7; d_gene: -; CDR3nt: TGCGCCAGCAGCTTGGCCATAGGGGCGGGGTACGAGCAGTACTTC; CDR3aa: CASSLAIGAGYEQYF
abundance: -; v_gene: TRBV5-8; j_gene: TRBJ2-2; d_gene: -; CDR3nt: TGTGCCAGCAGCTTGGGACTAGAGCTTATGTCCGGGGAGCTGTTTTTT; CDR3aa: CASSLGLELMSGELFF
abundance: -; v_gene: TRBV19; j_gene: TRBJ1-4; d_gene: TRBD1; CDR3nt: TGTGCCAGTAGTAGGGACAGGGGAGAAAAACTGTTTTTT; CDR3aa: CASSRDRGEKLFF
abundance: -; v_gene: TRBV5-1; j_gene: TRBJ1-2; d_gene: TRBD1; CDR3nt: TGCGCCAGCAGTCCTCGCGGACAGGCTAACTATGGCTACACCTTC; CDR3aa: CASSPRGQANYGYTF
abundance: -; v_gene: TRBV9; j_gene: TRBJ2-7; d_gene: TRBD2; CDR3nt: TGTGCCAGCAGCCCTCTTAGCGGGAGTCACTACGAGCAGTACTTC; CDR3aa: CASSPLSGSHYEQYF
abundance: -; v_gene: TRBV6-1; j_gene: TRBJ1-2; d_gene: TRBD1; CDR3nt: TGTGCCAGCAGTGCCCACCGGGACAGGGGTTCCTATGGCTACACCTTC; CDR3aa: CASSAHRDRGSYGYTF
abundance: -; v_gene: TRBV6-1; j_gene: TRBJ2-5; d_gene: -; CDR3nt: TGTGCCAGCAGTGAGCAGGGCAGGGGGACCCAGTACTTC; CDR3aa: CASSEQGRGTQYF
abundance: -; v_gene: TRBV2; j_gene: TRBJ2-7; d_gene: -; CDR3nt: TGTGCCAGCAGTTATGGACATCCGGAGATGAACTACGAGCAGTACTTC; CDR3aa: CASSYGHPEMNYEQYF
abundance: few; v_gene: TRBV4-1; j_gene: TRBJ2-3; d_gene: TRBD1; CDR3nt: TGCGCCAGCAGCCAAGTGGGCCAGGGGGCGGCGGATACGCAGTATTTT; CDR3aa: CASSQVGQGAADTQYF
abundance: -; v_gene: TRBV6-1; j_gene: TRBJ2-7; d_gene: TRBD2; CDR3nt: TGTGCCAGCAGCCGACTAGCTTACGAGCAGTACTTC; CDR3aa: CASSRLAYEQYF
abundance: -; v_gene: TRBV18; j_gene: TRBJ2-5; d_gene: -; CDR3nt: TGTGCCAGCTCACCGGTTGACAGTACAAACCCCGGGGAGACCCAGTACTTC; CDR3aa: CASSPVDSTNPGETQYF
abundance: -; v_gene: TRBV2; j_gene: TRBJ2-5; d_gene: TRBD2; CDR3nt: TGTGCCAGCAGTTTATTAGCGGGAGGGAAAGAGACCCAGTACTTC; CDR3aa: CASSLLAGGKETQYF
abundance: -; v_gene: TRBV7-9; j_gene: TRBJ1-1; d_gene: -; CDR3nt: TGTGCCAGCAACCAGGGTTCTGGTGCTTTCTTT; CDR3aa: CASNQGSGAFF
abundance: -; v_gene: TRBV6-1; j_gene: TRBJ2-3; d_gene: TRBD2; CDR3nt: TGTGCCAGCAGTGAATGGACGGGAGGGAGACGAGATACGCAGTATTTT; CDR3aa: CASSEWTGGRRDTQYF
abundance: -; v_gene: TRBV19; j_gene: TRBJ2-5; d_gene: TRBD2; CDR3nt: TGTGCCAGTAGGGGGACTAGCGGGAGTCTTGAGACCCAGTACTTC; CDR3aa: CASRGTSGSLETQYF
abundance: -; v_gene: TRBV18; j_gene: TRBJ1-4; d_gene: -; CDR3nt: TGTGCCAGCTCACGGTCTTCTCGGGAAAAACTGTTTTTT; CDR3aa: CASSRSSREKLFF
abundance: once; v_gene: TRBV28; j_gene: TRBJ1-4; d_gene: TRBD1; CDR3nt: TGTGCCAGCATGGCAGGGGGCAACGAAAAACTGTTTTTT; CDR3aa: CASMAGGNEKLFF
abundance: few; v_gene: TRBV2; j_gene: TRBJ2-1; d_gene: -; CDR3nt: TGTGCCAGCACTCTTGACAGCAACAATGAGCAGTTCTTC; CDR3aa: CASTLDSNNEQFF
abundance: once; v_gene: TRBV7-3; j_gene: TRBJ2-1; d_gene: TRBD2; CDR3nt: TGTGCCAGCAGCCCCCGGACTAGCGGGGCCCCAAAGGAGCAGTTCTTC; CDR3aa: CASSPRTSGAPKEQFF
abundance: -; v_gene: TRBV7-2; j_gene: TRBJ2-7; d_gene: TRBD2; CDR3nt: TGTGCCAGCAGCTTTACTAGCGGGAGCTACTACGAGCAGTACTTC; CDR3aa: CASSFTSGSYYEQYF
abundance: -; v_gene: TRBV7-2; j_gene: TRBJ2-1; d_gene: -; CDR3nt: TGTGCCAGCAGCCTGAGTATTGCACCTGAGCAGTTCTTC; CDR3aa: CASSLSIAPEQFF
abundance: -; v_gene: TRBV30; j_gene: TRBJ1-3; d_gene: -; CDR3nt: TGTGCCTGGAGGAGGGAGGTGTCCGGAAACACCATATATTTT; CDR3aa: CAWRREVSGNTIYF
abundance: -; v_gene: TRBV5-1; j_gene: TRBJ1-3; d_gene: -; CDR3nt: TGCGCCAGCAGCTTCGGGGGGGCCAACTCTGGAAACACCATATATTTT; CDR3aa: CASSFGGANSGNTIYF
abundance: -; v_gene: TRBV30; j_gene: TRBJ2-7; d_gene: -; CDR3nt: TGTGCCTGGAGTGTAGGCCAGCCGGGGGAGCAGTACTTC; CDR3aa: CAWSVGQPGEQYF